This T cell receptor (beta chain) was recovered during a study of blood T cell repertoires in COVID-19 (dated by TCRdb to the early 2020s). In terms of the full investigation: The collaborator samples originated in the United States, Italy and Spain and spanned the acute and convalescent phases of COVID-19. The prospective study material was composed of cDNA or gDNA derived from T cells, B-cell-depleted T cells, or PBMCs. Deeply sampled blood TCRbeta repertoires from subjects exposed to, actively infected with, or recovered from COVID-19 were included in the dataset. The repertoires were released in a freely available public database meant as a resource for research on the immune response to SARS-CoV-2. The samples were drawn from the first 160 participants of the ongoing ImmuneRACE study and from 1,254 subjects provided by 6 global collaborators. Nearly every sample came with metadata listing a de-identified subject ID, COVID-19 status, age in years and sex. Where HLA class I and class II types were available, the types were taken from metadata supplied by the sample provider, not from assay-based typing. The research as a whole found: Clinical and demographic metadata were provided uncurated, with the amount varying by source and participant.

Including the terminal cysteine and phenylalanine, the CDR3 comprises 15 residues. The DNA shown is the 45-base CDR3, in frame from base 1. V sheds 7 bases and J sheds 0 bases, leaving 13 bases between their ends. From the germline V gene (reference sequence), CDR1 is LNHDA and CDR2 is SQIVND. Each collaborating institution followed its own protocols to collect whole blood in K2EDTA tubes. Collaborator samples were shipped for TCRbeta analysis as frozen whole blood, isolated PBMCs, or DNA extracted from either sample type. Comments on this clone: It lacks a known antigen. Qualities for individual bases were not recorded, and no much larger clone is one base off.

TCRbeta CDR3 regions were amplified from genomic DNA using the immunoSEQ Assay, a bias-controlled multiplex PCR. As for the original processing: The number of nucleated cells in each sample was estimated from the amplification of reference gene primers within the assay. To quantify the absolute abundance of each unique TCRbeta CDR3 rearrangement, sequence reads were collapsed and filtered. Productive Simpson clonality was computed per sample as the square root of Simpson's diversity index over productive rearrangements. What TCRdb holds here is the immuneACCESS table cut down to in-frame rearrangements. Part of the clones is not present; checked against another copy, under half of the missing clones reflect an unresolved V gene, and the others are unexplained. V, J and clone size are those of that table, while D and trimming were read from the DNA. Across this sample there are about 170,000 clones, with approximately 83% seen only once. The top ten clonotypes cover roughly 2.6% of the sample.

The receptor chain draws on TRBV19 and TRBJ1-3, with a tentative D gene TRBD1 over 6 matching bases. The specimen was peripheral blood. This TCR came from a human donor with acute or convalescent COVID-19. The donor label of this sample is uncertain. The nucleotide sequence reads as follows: TGTGCCAGTAAGGTCAAGGGGGACTCTGGAAACACCATATATTTT. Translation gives CASKVKGDSGNTIYF.